The 14 T cell receptor beta chains below were found in one sample sequenced in a study of blood T cells in healthy people across ages. Primed by a sample-barcoded 5' primer and a J-beta primer mix, a second PCR proceeded for 7 to 11 cycles. One entry per CDR3 protein results from TCRdb running MiXCR on the 5' RACE reads. This table has 650,000 to 800,000 distinct CDR3 sequences, about 50% appearing once. The sequenced sample consisted of blood. The receptors originated from a woman older than 75 in good health.

CDR3 in DNA: TGTGCCAGCAGGGGACAGGGCGTCATAGGGGCTTACAATGAGCAGTTCTTC. Protein sequence: CASRGQGVIGAYNEQFF. The rearrangement joins TRBV28 to TRBJ2-1; TRBD1 matches 9 bases. Germline V gene data show CDR1 as MDHEN and CDR2 as SYDVKM. With V trimmed by 6 bases and J by 4 bases, 13 bases remained unmatched. This CDR3 spans 17 amino acids. Using reference TRBV28 and TRBJ2-1 for the parts outside the CDR3, the full variable domain is DVKVTQSSRYLVKRTGEKVFLECVQDMDHENMFWYRQDPGLGLRLIYFSYDVKMKEKGDIPEGYSVSREKKERFSLILESASTNQTSMYLCASRGQGVIGAYNEQFFGPGTRLTVL.

In this sample, this clonotype turned up a few times. V is TRBV18 and J is TRBJ2-2, with D uncertain. The CDR3 loop spans 13 amino acids. Germline V CDR1 and CDR2: KGHSH, LQKENI. Trimming pared 4 bases from V and 1 base from J, leaving 4 bases between. CDR3 amino acids: CASSQKNTGELFF. Here the CDR3 DNA reads TGTGCCAGCTCACAAAAGAACACCGGGGAGCTGTTTTTT.

As for this clonotype: This could be a read error, since a much larger clone is one nucleotide away. This sequence joins TRBV20-1 and TRBJ2-3, with TRBD2 matching over 12 bases. The germline V gene has CDR1 DFQATT and CDR2 SNEGSKA (reference sequence). The CDR3 sequence is 15 residues long. The CDR3 loop is CGASRTSGNTDTQYF. CDR3 coding DNA: TGCGGTGCTAGCAGGACTAGCGGGAACACAGATACGCAGTATTTT.

The chain has TRBV2 and TRBJ1-3; 7 nucleotides agree with TRBD1. Germline CDR1 is SNHLY and CDR2 is FYNNEI. V was clipped by 6 bases and J by 6 bases; unmatched bases: 2. The CDR3 sequence is 12 residues long. The CDR3 DNA reads TGTGCCAGCAGACAGGGGATAAACACCATATATTTT. It specifies CASRQGINTIYF.

The genes are TRBV18 and TRBJ2-5; the D gene is possibly TRBD2 (6 bases). The CDR3 totals 16 residues. Trimming took 5 bases from V and 3 from J, leaving 19 bases between them. Germline V gene lookup returns CDR1 KGHSH and CDR2 LQKENI. CDR3 nucleotides: TGTGCCAGCTCATCCTACGGCGGGAAGGGAGAAGAGACCCAGTACTTC. This sequence encodes CASSSYGGKGEETQYF.

The chain couples TRBV27 to TRBJ2-3; 8 nucleotides align to TRBD1. Germline V gene lookup returns CDR1 MNHEY and CDR2 SMNVEV (reference sequence). CDR3 length: 14 amino acids. The V segment lost 5 bases and the J segment 5 bases; nucleotides outside the gene matches: 6. CDR3 loop: CASSVLDRVDTQYF. The DNA of the CDR3 is TGTGCCAGCAGTGTACTGGACAGGGTAGATACGCAGTATTTT.

To note about this clonotype: The junction shows a germline mismatch at one end, possibly a read error. This chain connects TRBV27 to TRBJ2-3; 10 nucleotides agree with TRBD2. The CDR3 has 15 amino acids. CDR1 and CDR2 from the germline V gene are MNHEY and SMNVEV (reference sequence). The CDR3 coding sequence is TGTGCCGGCAGCCAGCGGGGGGGATCCACAGATACGCAGTATTTT. Its translation: CAGSQRGGSTDTQYF.

The chain recombines TRBV7-9 with TRBJ1-2, with a weak D call TRBD1 (6 bases). Trimming stripped 4 bases from V and 12 bases from J, with 15 bases between. Germline assignment: CDR1 SEHNR and CDR2 FQNEAQ (reference sequence). The CDR3 totals 12 residues. CDR3 protein: CASSSREGGHTF. As DNA, the CDR3 is TGTGCCAGCAGCTCCCGGGAGGGGGGCCACACCTTC.

This clonotype was seen repeatedly, ten times or more. V is TRBV2 and J is TRBJ2-3; 10 positions match TRBD2. CDR1 and CDR2 from the germline V gene are SNHLY and FYNNEI. This CDR3 is built from 15 residues. The V segment lost 4 bases and the J segment 3 bases; nucleotides outside the gene matches: 4. CDR3 DNA sequence: TGTGCCAGCAGTGGGTTACTAGCGGGGACAGATACGCAGTATTTT. The encoded protein is CASSGLLAGTDTQYF.

This clonotype was seen a single time. Relative to the germline gene, one junction end is altered; a read error may explain this. The chain combines TRBV24-1 with TRBJ2-4; D remains ambiguous. CDR3 length: 16 amino acids. Germline V CDR1 and CDR2: KGHDR, SFDVKD. CDR3 residues: CAISDLMRLAKNIQYF. CDR3 in DNA: TGTGCCATCAGTGATTTGATGCGCCTAGCCAAAAACATTCAGTACTTC.

This clonotype was seen repeatedly, ten times or more. The rearrangement joins TRBV6-6 to TRBJ2-3; 11 nucleotides match TRBD2. Germline V gives CDR1 MNHNY, CDR2 SVGAGI (reference sequence). This CDR3 has 15 amino acids. V was pared by 2 bases and J by 3 bases, with 1 base of the junction left unmatched. CDR3 sequence: CASSYGLAGTDTQYF. The CDR3 nucleotides read TGTGCCAGCAGTTACGGACTAGCGGGTACAGATACGCAGTATTTT.

A single count supports this clonotype. The V call is TRBV20-1, the J call TRBJ1-1; weak D call: TRBD1 (5 bases). V lost 5 bases to trimming and J lost 1 base, with 14 bases between them. The germline CDR1 and CDR2 sequences are DFQATT and SNEGSKA (reference sequence). The CDR3 has 14 amino acids. Here the CDR3 DNA reads TGCAGTGCTTCGGGGGAGGGCAGGAACACTGAAGCTTTCTTT. Its protein is CSASGEGRNTEAFF.

This rearrangement joins TRBV20-1 to TRBJ1-1; 7 positions match TRBD1. From germline, CDR1 is DFQATT and CDR2 SNEGSKA (reference sequence). The CDR3 runs 12 residues. J lost 8 bases, V lost 3 bases, and 6 bases had no gene match. The CDR3 loop is CSASDRVTEAFF. CDR3 bases: TGCAGTGCTAGCGACAGGGTGACCGAAGCTTTCTTT.

As regards this clonotype: One end of the junction is discordant with germline, which a read error may explain. For the CDR3, the DNA is TGTACCAGCAGCTTAGGGGCAACTGGGGCCAACGTCCTGACTTTC. Its protein product is CTSSLGATGANVLTF. The chain links TRBV7-9 to TRBJ2-6, with D possibly matching TRBD1 (5 bases). Germline values: CDR1 SEHNR, CDR2 FQNEAQ (reference sequence). This CDR3 has 15 residues.